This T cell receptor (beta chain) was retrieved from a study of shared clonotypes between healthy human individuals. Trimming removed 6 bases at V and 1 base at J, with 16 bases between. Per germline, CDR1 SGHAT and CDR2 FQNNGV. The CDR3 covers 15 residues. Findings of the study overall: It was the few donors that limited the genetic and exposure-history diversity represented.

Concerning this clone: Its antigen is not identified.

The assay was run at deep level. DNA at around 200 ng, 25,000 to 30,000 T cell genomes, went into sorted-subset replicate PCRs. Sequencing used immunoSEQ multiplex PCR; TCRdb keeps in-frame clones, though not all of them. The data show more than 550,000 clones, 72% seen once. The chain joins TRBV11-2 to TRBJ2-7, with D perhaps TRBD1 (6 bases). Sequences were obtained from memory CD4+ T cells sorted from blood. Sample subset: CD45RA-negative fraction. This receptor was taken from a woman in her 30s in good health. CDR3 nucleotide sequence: TGTGCCAGCAGAGGAGGTTCAGGGGTTTCCTACGAGCAGTACTTC. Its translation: CASRGGSGVSYEQYF.